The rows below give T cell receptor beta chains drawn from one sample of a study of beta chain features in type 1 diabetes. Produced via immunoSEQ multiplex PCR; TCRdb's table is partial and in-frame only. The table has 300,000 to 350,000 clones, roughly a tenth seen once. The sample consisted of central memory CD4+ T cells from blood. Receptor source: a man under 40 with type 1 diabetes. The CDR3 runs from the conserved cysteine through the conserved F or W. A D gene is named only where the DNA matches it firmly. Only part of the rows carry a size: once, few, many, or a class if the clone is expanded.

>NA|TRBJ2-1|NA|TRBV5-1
CASSLALSGPGYNEQFF
TGCGCCAGCAGCTTGGCACTTTCGGGCCCAGGCTACAATGAGCAGTTCTTC
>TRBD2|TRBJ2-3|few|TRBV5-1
CASSARGVSTDTQYF
TGCGCCAGCAGCGCGCGGGGGGTTAGCACAGATACGCAGTATTTT
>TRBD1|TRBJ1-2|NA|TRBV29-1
CSVLNRGRGYTF
TGCAGCGTCTTGAACAGGGGGCGAGGCTACACCTTC
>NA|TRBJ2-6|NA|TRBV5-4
CASSLSGANVLTF
TGTGCCAGCAGCCTAAGTGGGGCCAACGTCCTGACTTTC
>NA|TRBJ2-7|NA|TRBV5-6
CASSLSRGDEQYF
TGTGCCAGCAGCTTGTCTCGAGGGGACGAGCAGTACTTC
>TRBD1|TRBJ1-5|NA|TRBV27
CASSTRRQGGYSNQPQHF
TGTGCCAGCTCCACCCGTCGACAGGGGGGATATAGCAATCAGCCCCAGCATTTT
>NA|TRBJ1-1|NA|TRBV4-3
CASSPTGEAKNTEAFF
TGCGCCAGCAGCCCCACGGGGGAGGCTAAGAACACTGAAGCTTTCTTT
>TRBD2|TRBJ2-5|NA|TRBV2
CASSLFSGLAGDQETQYF
TGTGCCAGCAGCCTTTTTTCAGGACTAGCGGGGGACCAAGAGACCCAGTACTTC
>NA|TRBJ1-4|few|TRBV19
CASSPDSRNEKLFF
TGTGCCAGTAGTCCGGACAGTAGAAATGAAAAACTGTTTTTT
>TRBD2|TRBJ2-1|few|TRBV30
CAWSSGGRSSYNEQFF
TGTGCCTGGAGTAGCGGGGGGCGAAGCTCCTACAATGAGCAGTTCTTC
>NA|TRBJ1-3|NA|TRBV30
CAWSPIRAGNTIYF
TGTGCCTGGAGCCCAATTAGGGCTGGAAACACCATATATTTT
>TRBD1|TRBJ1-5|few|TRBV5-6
CASSLGTGVNQPQHF
TGTGCCAGCAGCTTAGGGACAGGGGTGAATCAGCCCCAGCATTTT
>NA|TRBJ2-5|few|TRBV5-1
CASSLGMGRETQYF
TGCGCCAGCAGCTTGGGAATGGGAAGAGAGACCCAGTACTTC
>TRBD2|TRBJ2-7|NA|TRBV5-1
CASSSLERGGSYEQYF
TGCGCCAGCAGCTCGCTGGAGCGGGGGGGCTCCTACGAGCAGTACTTC
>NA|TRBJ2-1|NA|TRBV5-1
CASSPGRLTGEWNEQFF
TGCGCCAGCAGCCCTGGACGACTGACAGGCGAGTGGAATGAGCAGTTCTTC
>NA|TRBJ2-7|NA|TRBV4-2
CASRKQDEQYF
TGTGCCAGCAGGAAGCAAGACGAGCAGTACTTC
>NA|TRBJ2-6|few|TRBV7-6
CASSLTDPGANVLTF
TGTGCCAGCAGCTTAACGGATCCTGGGGCCAACGTCCTGACTTTC
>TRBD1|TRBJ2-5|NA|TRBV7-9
CASSPDRQGETQYF
TGTGCCAGCAGCCCCGACCGACAGGGAGAGACCCAGTACTTC
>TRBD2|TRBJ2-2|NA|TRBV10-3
CAIGSSGTNTGELFF
TGTGCCATCGGTAGTAGCGGGACGAACACCGGGGAGCTGTTTTTT
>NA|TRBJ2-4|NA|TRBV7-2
CASSPQGTRGKNIQYF
TGTGCCAGCAGCCCGCAGGGGACTCGTGGCAAAAACATTCAGTACTTC
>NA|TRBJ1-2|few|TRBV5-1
CASSFDRNGYTF
TGCGCCAGCAGCTTTGATCGGAACGGCTACACCTTC
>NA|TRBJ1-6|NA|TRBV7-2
CASSSPRGNSPLHF
TGTGCCAGCAGCTCCCCCAGGGGTAATTCACCCCTCCACTTT
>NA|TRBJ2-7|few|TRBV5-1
CASSPGGRSSYEQYF
TGCGCCAGCTCCCCGGGGGGCAGGAGCTCCTACGAGCAGTACTTC
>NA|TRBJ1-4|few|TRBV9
CASSVRPTNEKLFF
TGTGCCAGCAGCGTAAGGCCAACTAATGAAAAACTGTTTTTT
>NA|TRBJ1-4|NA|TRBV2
CASSVERGFNEKLFF
TGTGCCAGCAGTGTCGAACGAGGCTTTAATGAAAAACTGTTTTTT
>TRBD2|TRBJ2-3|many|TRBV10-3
CASQTSGGEADTQYF
TGTGCCTCGCAGACTAGCGGGGGGGAGGCAGATACGCAGTATTTT
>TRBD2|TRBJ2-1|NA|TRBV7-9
CASSSGVAGAHNEQFF
TGTGCCAGCAGTAGTGGGGTAGCGGGGGCCCACAATGAGCAGTTCTTC
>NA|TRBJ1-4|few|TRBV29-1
CSAVTGDNEKLFF
TGCAGCGCCGTAACGGGGGACAATGAAAAACTGTTTTTT
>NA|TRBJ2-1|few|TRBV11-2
CASSTAGFDEQFF
TGTGCCAGCAGCACAGCAGGGTTCGATGAGCAGTTCTTC
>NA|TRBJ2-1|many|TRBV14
CASSSGPEQFF
TGTGCCAGCAGCTCCGGGCCTGAGCAGTTCTTC